One sample yielded the 27 T cell receptor beta chains listed below, sequenced in a study of blood T cells in healthy people across ages. A J-beta primer mix and a sample-barcoded 5' primer were used in a second PCR of about 7 to 12 cycles. TCRdb processed the 5' RACE reads anew with MiXCR; each CDR3 protein has one entry. The data show over 1,500,000 distinct CDR3 sequences, roughly two fifths seen once. Sequenced input: blood. All receptors come from a human donor in good health.

In this sample, this clonotype turned up a few times. The chain uses TRBV24-1 and TRBJ2-1, with a tentative D call TRBD2 (5 bases). V was cut by 9 bases and J by 5 bases, with 13 bases left in between. Germline CDR1 and CDR2: KGHDR and SFDVKD. The CDR3 runs 13 residues. This CDR3 reads CATGLGSHNEQFF. The CDR3 DNA reads TGTGCCACCGGACTTGGGTCTCACAATGAGCAGTTCTTC.

In regard to this clonotype: At one end, the junction sequence differs from germline, possibly due to a read error. The V call is TRBV7-3, the J call TRBJ2-1; D may be TRBD2 (6 bases). The germline CDR1 and CDR2 sequences are SGHTA and FQGTGA. This CDR3 region has 15 residues. CDR3 bases: TGTGCCAACAGCTTTGCCATTGGAGGGAACAATGAGCAGTTCTTC. Translated: CANSFAIGGNNEQFF.

This clonotype appeared a few times. V gene TRBV2 combines with J gene TRBJ2-7; a possible D gene is TRBD1 (6 bases). The CDR3 totals 14 residues. Trimming took 8 bases from V and 6 from J, leaving 20 bases between them. Per germline, CDR1 SNHLY and CDR2 FYNNEI. CDR3 nucleotide sequence: TGTGCCAGCGGTAAGGGACAAGTACTACGCGAGCAGTACTTC. Protein sequence: CASGKGQVLREQYF.

The chain employs TRBV21-1 and TRBJ2-6; the table gives TRBD2 as D, unverified against the DNA. TRBV21-1 has pseudogene status. The CDR3 is 20 residues long. The CDR3 sequence is CASSTSGTSGAHSGANVLTF. CDR3 DNA sequence: TGTGCCAGCAGCACCTCCGGGACTAGCGGGGCCCACTCTGGGGCCAACGTCCTGACTTTC.

The table lists this clonotype with a few counts. The chain employs TRBV7-2 and TRBJ2-3; the D is unclear. The germline gives CDR1 SGHTA, CDR2 FQGNSA. Trimming took 2 bases from V and 2 from J, leaving 20 bases between them. This CDR3 has 18 amino acids. The CDR3 coding sequence is TGTGCCAGCAGCTTACTTGGTCCAAGGCGGCTGTACACAGATACGCAGTATTTT. It translates to CASSLLGPRRLYTDTQYF.

This sequence joins TRBV7-2 and TRBJ1-1; 7 bases fit TRBD1. Per the germline V gene, CDR1 is SGHTA and CDR2 is FQGNSA. J lost 0 bases, V lost 5 bases, and 9 bases had no gene match. The CDR3 is 16 residues long. CDR3 sequence: CASSVTGVEVNTEAFF. The CDR3 DNA reads as TGTGCCAGCAGCGTTACAGGGGTTGAGGTGAACACTGAAGCTTTCTTT.

This clonotype was seen only a few times. V gene TRBV2 combines with J gene TRBJ2-3; 8 nucleotides agree with TRBD2. The germline gives CDR1 SNHLY, CDR2 FYNNEI. V gave up 6 bases and J gave up 0 bases; unmatched junction bases: 5. This CDR3 comprises 15 residues. Here the CDR3 reads CASRDPSGSTDTQYF. CDR3 bases: TGTGCCAGCAGGGATCCTAGCGGGAGCACAGATACGCAGTATTTT.

This clonotype was counted a few times. This rearrangement joins TRBV7-2 to TRBJ2-7, with TRBD1 as a possible D gene (6 bases). Looked up from germline, CDR1 is SGHTA and CDR2 is FQGNSA. The CDR3 extends over 15 amino acids. Trimming pared 6 bases from V and 2 bases from J, leaving 17 bases between. The CDR3 reads CASRDPGHPTYEQYF. CDR3 nucleotide sequence: TGTGCCAGCAGGGACCCGGGACATCCTACCTACGAGCAGTACTTC.

Only a few counts were recorded for this clonotype. The V and J genes are TRBV7-2 and TRBJ2-4; 11 bases are a match to TRBD2. The V gene end was trimmed by 3 bases and the J gene end by 3 bases; junction bases not matched to a gene: 10. The CDR3 spans 18 residues. Germline V gene data show CDR1 as SGHTA and CDR2 as FQGNSA. The CDR3: CASSFGFLAGGLKNIQYF. CDR3 nucleotides: TGTGCCAGCAGCTTTGGGTTCCTAGCGGGGGGCCTCAAAAACATTCAGTACTTC.

This clonotype turned up a few times. The chain links TRBV4-1 to TRBJ2-1; 8 bases are shared with TRBD2. CDR1 MGHRA and CDR2 YSYEKL come from the germline V gene. This CDR3 spans 15 amino acids. The trim removed 1 base at V and 6 bases at J, leaving 5 bases unmatched. As DNA, the CDR3 is TGCGCCAGCAGCCAAGTAGGACTAGCTGTCAATGAGCAGTTCTTC. It translates to CASSQVGLAVNEQFF.

The chain couples TRBV6-1 to TRBJ2-7; perhaps TRBD1 as D (5 bases). The CDR3 is 15 amino acids. The germline V gene has CDR1 MNHNS and CDR2 SASEGT. V lost 5 bases and J lost 0, with 14 bases in between. CDR3 in DNA: TGTGCCAGCAGTATTCAGGGCCGCAGCTCCTACGAGCAGTACTTC. Amino acids: CASSIQGRSSYEQYF.

This clonotype was picked up a small number of times. The chain uses TRBV7-2 and TRBJ2-7; 8 bases agree with TRBD1. Per germline, CDR1 SGHTA and CDR2 FQGNSA. The CDR3 extends over 15 amino acids. The junction had 6 bases not matched to a gene; V was cut back by 2 bases and J by 3 bases. The CDR3 coding sequence is TGTGCCAGCAGCTTATCAGGGACAGGATACTACGAGCAGTACTTC. Translation: CASSLSGTGYYEQYF.

This clonotype was seen only a few times. The V and J genes are TRBV20-1 and TRBJ2-3; D uncertain. With 6 bases removed from V and 0 bases from J, the gap between germline ends came to 7 bases. The germline V gene encodes CDR1 DFQATT and CDR2 SNEGSKA (reference sequence). There are 12 residues in the CDR3. Here the CDR3 reads CSAEDSTDTQYF. CDR3 DNA sequence: TGCAGTGCAGAAGATAGCACAGATACGCAGTATTTT.

This CDR3 is CASSLRTSKGAHTQYF. The CDR3 DNA is TGCGCCAGCAGCCTCCGGACTAGCAAGGGGGCACATACGCAGTATTTT. This sequence joins TRBV5-1 and TRBJ2-3; D might be TRBD2 (8 bases). Trimming removed 4 bases from V and 7 bases from J, with 22 bases in between. Germline assignment: CDR1 SGHRS and CDR2 YFSETQ. The CDR3 is 16 amino acids.

This clonotype has at least ten counts. The rearrangement joins TRBV7-9 to TRBJ2-4; 9 bases agree with TRBD1. Germline CDR1 SEHNR, CDR2 FQNEAQ (reference sequence). The CDR3 totals 14 residues. The ends lost 2 bases at V and 7 bases at J; junction bases unmatched: 3. The CDR3 nucleotides are TGTGCCAGCAGCTTAACCGGACAGGGGAACATTCAGTACTTC. Protein: CASSLTGQGNIQYF.

V gene TRBV6-5 combines with J gene TRBJ1-1, with a possible D match to TRBD1 (5 bases). The CDR3 is 14 residues long. Germline V gene lookup returns CDR1 MNHEY and CDR2 SVGAGI. The V gene lost 6 bases and the J gene lost 5 bases, with 16 bases spanning the gap. The CDR3 coding sequence is TGTGCCAGCAGCCCGACAAGGGACCGAACTGAAGCTTTCTTT. It is translated as CASSPTRDRTEAFF.

The table lists this clonotype with a few counts. The chain links TRBV20-1 to TRBJ1-4; possibly TRBD1 for D (5 bases). The CDR3 has 13 amino acids. The ends were cut back, 2 bases at V and 6 bases at J, with 10 bases in the middle. Germline loops: CDR1 DFQATT, CDR2 SNEGSKA (reference sequence). CDR3 sequence: CSARKGTDEKLFF. CDR3 nucleotides: TGCAGTGCTAGAAAGGGGACGGATGAAAAACTGTTTTTT.

This clonotype has more than one count but fewer than ten. This sequence joins TRBV15 and TRBJ2-1; 8 bases are a match to TRBD2. This CDR3 contains 17 residues. CDR1 is LNHNV, CDR2 YYDKDF, per germline (reference sequence). The V segment lost 4 bases and the J segment 0 bases; nucleotides outside the gene matches: 8. CDR3 amino acids: CATSTDERGSSYNEQFF. DNA of the CDR3: TGTGCCACCAGCACCGACGAGCGGGGGAGCTCCTACAATGAGCAGTTCTTC.

In the case of this clonotype: The junction and the germline gene differ at one end; a read error may be behind it. The rearrangement joins TRBV15 to TRBJ2-1; D gene unclear. Germline V gene lookup returns CDR1 LNHNV and CDR2 YYDKDF (reference sequence). This CDR3 region has 14 residues. The CDR3 spells CATGRSSSYNEQFF. CDR3 bases: TGTGCCACCGGCAGGAGCTCCTCCTACAATGAGCAGTTCTTC.

For the CDR3, the DNA is TGTGCCAGCAGCCTCCACCTAGGCTACGAGCAGTACTTC. Translating it yields CASSLHLGYEQYF. This chain joins TRBV5-6 and TRBJ2-7, with no clear D. Germline V gene lookup returns CDR1 SGHDT and CDR2 YYEEEE. The V end was cut by 4 bases, the J end by 3 bases, with 11 bases between. The CDR3 has 13 amino acids.

This clonotype was observed a handful of times. The chain combines TRBV3-1 with TRBJ2-3; a possible D gene is TRBD2 (5 bases). V was shortened by 3 bases and J by 6 bases, with 13 bases between the two germline ends. The germline V gene encodes CDR1 LGHDT and CDR2 YNNKEL (reference sequence). The CDR3 is 14 amino acids. CDR3 nucleotide sequence: TGTGCCAGCAGCCACGCAGGACTTAAGGATACGCAGTATTTT. Translated: CASSHAGLKDTQYF.

The J gene is TRBJ2-3, the V gene TRBV27; 8 bases are shared with TRBD2. This CDR3 comprises 16 residues. Germline CDR1 reads MNHEY; CDR2 reads SMNVEV (reference sequence). With V trimmed by 5 bases and J by 3 bases, 10 bases remained unmatched. The CDR3 here is CASSPYGGASTDTQYF. CDR3 bases: TGTGCCAGCAGTCCATACGGGGGGGCTTCGACAGATACGCAGTATTTT.

This clonotype was detected a few times. V gene TRBV2 combines with J gene TRBJ2-7, with 7 bases aligning to TRBD1. This CDR3 is 13 amino acids long. V lost 4 bases and J lost 4; bases outside the gene matches: 4. Germline-derived CDR1 and CDR2 are SNHLY and FYNNEI. In DNA, the CDR3 is TGTGCCAGCAGTGGCCGGGACAGATACGAGCAGTACTTC. It specifies CASSGRDRYEQYF.

This chain uses TRBV5-1 with TRBJ2-1, with a tentative D call TRBD2 (7 bases). The V end lost 5 bases, the J end lost 0 bases, and 15 bases lay between the germline ends. Germline V CDR1 and CDR2: SGHRS, YFSETQ. The CDR3 totals 16 residues. The CDR3 coding sequence is TGCGCCAGCAGTTTTGAGGGGGACTACTCCTACAATGAGCAGTTCTTC. Its translation: CASSFEGDYSYNEQFF.

This clonotype was seen more than once but under ten times. The chain has TRBV11-2 and TRBJ2-5; possibly TRBD1 for D (5 bases). Germline CDR1 and CDR2: SGHAT and FQNNGV. The CDR3 covers 13 residues. V lost 5 bases to trimming and J lost 7 bases, with 14 bases between them. CDR3 bases: TGTGCCAGCAGCCCATCCGGACATGGGACCCAGTACTTC. Translating gives CASSPSGHGTQYF.

CDR3 nucleotide sequence: TGTGCCAGCAGCTTGGGACACCTCCCTGGCTACACCTTC. Amino acid sequence: CASSLGHLPGYTF. The rearrangement links TRBV7-9 to TRBJ1-2; TRBD1 might be the D (6 bases). The germline CDR1 and CDR2 sequences are SEHNR and FQNEAQ (reference sequence). CDR3 length equals 13 residues. Trimming pared 3 bases from V and 7 bases from J, leaving 12 bases between. Looking up the rest from reference TRBV7-9 and TRBJ1-2 gives the full variable domain: DTGVSQNPRHKITKRGQNVTFRCDPISEHNRLYWYRQTLGQGPEFLTYFQNEAQLEKSRLLSDRFSAERPKGSFSTLEIQRTEQGDSAMYLCASSLGHLPGYTFGSGTRLTVV.

This clonotype showed up just a few times. A junction boundary mismatches the germline segment, possibly from a read error. The gene calls are TRBV7-2 and TRBJ2-1; D is uncertain. This CDR3 spans 13 amino acids. Germline CDR1 SGHTA, CDR2 FQGNSA. The CDR3 loop is CASSLNSYNGQFF. DNA of the CDR3: TGTGCCAGCAGCTTAAACAGCTACAATGGGCAGTTCTTC.